This T cell receptor (beta chain) was identified during a study of cytomegalovirus exposure and HLA in healthy donors. Whole-study context: Membership in the Caucasian-associated ancestry cluster was found for around 81% of about 430 genotyped donors.

CDR1 is SGHDN, CDR2 FVKESK, per germline. The V gene end was trimmed by 1 base and the J gene end by 7 bases; junction bases not matched to a gene: 11. The CDR3 length is 18 residues. This clone came up a few times. Antigen specificity is unknown. General study results and limits: High specificity and sensitivity for cytomegalovirus status were reported for the classifier.

Vbeta (60) and Jbeta (13) primers were used in the PCR. Repertoires were generated with immunoSEQ multiplex PCR, while TCRdb's copy carries only in-frame clones and drops some. The data show some 180,000 clones, 83% seen once. Input material: PBMCs. V is TRBV14 and J is TRBJ2-1; 12 nucleotides match TRBD1. The origin of this receptor is a middle-aged man in good health and CMV-seropositive. DNA for the CDR3: TGTGCCAGCAGCCAAGGCAGGGTGGGACAGGGGGCGCGAAATGAGCAGTTCTTC. It specifies CASSQGRVGQGARNEQFF.